These 29 T cell receptor beta chains were all obtained from the same sample, sequenced in a study of long-term antiretroviral therapy in people with HIV (dated by TCRdb to the early 2020s). The immunoSEQ hsTCRB v3.0 assay was used at survey level resolution to sequence the TRB variable region. TCRdb obtained this table from immuneACCESS and retained in-frame rearrangements with V and J assigned. These tables miss some clones; where compared with another copy, unresolved V genes account for less than half of the shortfall, and the remainder is unexplained. The sample table records 30,000 to 40,000 clones; 65% to 90% of these occur just once. In total, the top ten clones hold roughly 5% of the sample. The material sequenced was unsorted PBMCs, taken 1.5 years after starting antiretroviral therapy. These receptors all stem from a man aged 18-30 years with HIV.

The chain carries TRBV27 and TRBJ2-1, with 8 bases matching TRBD2. Germline V gene sequence: CDR1 MNHEY, CDR2 SMNVEV (reference sequence). V shed 5 bases, J shed 9 bases, and the junction held 6 bases outside the gene matches. This CDR3 comprises 13 residues. The CDR3 DNA is TGTGCCAGCAGTCCGACTAGCGAGGCTGAGCAGTTCTTC. The encoded protein is CASSPTSEAEQFF.

J is TRBJ1-1 and V is TRBV11-2; no clear D. The ends were cut back, 3 bases at V and 4 bases at J, with 6 bases in the middle. The length of the CDR3 is 12 residues. CDR1 and CDR2 (germline): SGHAT, FQNNGV. CDR3 sequence (DNA): TGTGCCAGCAGCTTCTCACGCACTGAAGCTTTCTTT. Amino acids: CASSFSRTEAFF.

The gene calls are TRBV27 and TRBJ1-3; D uncertain. V dropped 5 bases and J dropped 4 bases, with 9 bases sitting between them. This CDR3 has 13 residues. Germline assignment: CDR1 MNHEY and CDR2 SMNVEV (reference sequence). The CDR3 loop is CASSGDGGNTIYF. As DNA, the CDR3 is TGTGCCAGCAGTGGAGATGGGGGAAACACCATATATTTT.

The V call is TRBV28, the J call TRBJ2-7; no definite D call. The V and J ends lost 1 base and 6 bases respectively, with 16 bases between them. Germline V gene lookup returns CDR1 MDHEN and CDR2 SYDVKM. The CDR3 contains 15 residues. CDR3 protein: CASSLYEGKDVEQYF. CDR3 DNA sequence: TGTGCCAGCAGTTTATATGAAGGGAAAGACGTCGAGCAGTACTTC.

The sample holds one count of this clone. The chain joins TRBV5-1 to TRBJ1-4, with 9 bases lining up with TRBD1. This CDR3 comprises 15 residues. The germline gives CDR1 SGHRS, CDR2 YFSETQ. The V and J ends lost 5 bases and 8 bases, in that order; junction bases with no gene match: 10. CDR3 residues: CASRLQGALEEKLFF. The DNA of the CDR3 is TGCGCCAGCAGATTACAGGGGGCGCTGGAGGAAAAACTGTTTTTT. The complete variable domain, with remaining parts taken from reference TRBV5-1 and TRBJ1-4, reads KAGVTQTPRYLIKTRGQQVTLSCSPISGHRSVSWYQQTPGQGLQFLFEYFSETQRNKGNFPGRFSGRQFSNSRSEMNVSTLELGDSALYLCASRLQGALEEKLFFGSGTQLSVL.

The chain combines TRBV19 with TRBJ1-2; 7 bases align to TRBD1. The trim removed 2 bases at V and 5 bases at J, leaving 2 bases unmatched. Germline V gene data show CDR1 as LNHDA and CDR2 as SQIVND (reference sequence). CDR3 length equals 13 residues. The CDR3, as DNA: TGTGCCAGTAGTATAAGGGACAGATATGGCTACACCTTC. Protein sequence: CASSIRDRYGYTF.

The chain combines TRBV19 with TRBJ2-1; either TRBD1 or TRBD2 may fit D (6 bases each). V lost 5 bases, J lost 7 bases, and 9 bases lay in between. This CDR3 region has 12 residues. From germline, CDR1 is LNHDA and CDR2 SQIVND (reference sequence). CDR3 loop: CASSPGANEQFF. The CDR3 nucleotides are TGTGCCAGTAGTCCGGGGGCGAATGAGCAGTTCTTC.

This chain connects TRBV11-2 to TRBJ2-7; no reliable D call. CDR1 SGHAT and CDR2 FQNNGV come from the germline V gene. Trimming left V 5 bases short and J 5 bases short, with 7 bases between. The CDR3 has 11 residues. In nucleotides, the CDR3 is TGTGCCAGCAGCCCGTACAACGAGCAGTACTTC. It is translated as CASSPYNEQYF.

The J gene is TRBJ2-7, the V gene TRBV5-1; 10 positions match TRBD2. The V gene end was trimmed by 7 bases and the J gene end by 3 bases; junction bases not matched to a gene: 10. The CDR3 spans 15 residues. Germline-derived CDR1 and CDR2 are SGHRS and YFSETQ. The CDR3 coding sequence is TGCGCCAGCGGGAGTAAGCGGGAGGGCTACTACGAGCAGTACTTC. Protein: CASGSKREGYYEQYF.

This sequence joins TRBV13 and TRBJ2-6, with D possibly TRBD2 on 6 matching bases. In germline, CDR1 is PRHDT, CDR2 FYEKMQ (reference sequence). The CDR3 sequence is 16 residues long. V shed 4 bases and J shed 2 bases, with 12 bases lying between them. This chain's CDR3 is CASSSDGSTGANVLTF. The CDR3 DNA sequence: TGTGCCAGCAGCTCCGACGGGAGCACTGGGGCCAACGTCCTGACTTTC. The full variable domain, with the rest looked up from reference TRBV13 and TRBJ2-6, is AAGVIQSPRHLIKEKRETATLKCYPIPRHDTVYWYQQGPGQDPQFLISFYEKMQSDKGSIPDRFSAQQFSDYHSELNMSSLELGDSALYFCASSSDGSTGANVLTFGAGSRLTVL.

The chain links TRBV7-9 to TRBJ2-3; D may be TRBD1 or TRBD2 (5 bases each). Germline V CDR1 and CDR2: SEHNR, FQNEAQ (reference sequence). V was clipped by 4 bases and J by 0 bases, with 14 bases between them. CDR3 size: 16 residues. DNA of the CDR3: TGTGCCAGCAGCTCCAGGGAGCATCTAAGCACAGATACGCAGTATTTT. It translates to CASSSREHLSTDTQYF.

The chain couples TRBV6-1 to TRBJ2-7; D is uncertain. From germline, CDR1 is MNHNS and CDR2 SASEGT. V lost 1 base and J lost 0, with 10 bases in between. The CDR3 totals 15 residues. CDR3 amino acids: CASSEEDGSSYEQYF. In DNA form, the CDR3 reads TGTGCCAGCAGTGAAGAAGACGGTAGCTCCTACGAGCAGTACTTC.

The V gene is TRBV13, the J gene TRBJ1-2, with D hard to call. This CDR3 is 15 amino acids long. Deletions cut 0 bases from V and 0 bases from J, with 8 bases between. Germline CDR1 reads PRHDT; CDR2 reads FYEKMQ (reference sequence). CDR3 sequence: CASSLGVAANYGYTF. The CDR3 nucleotides read TGTGCCAGCAGCTTAGGAGTCGCAGCTAACTATGGCTACACCTTC.

The chain links TRBV5-4 to TRBJ1-2; a weak D match, TRBD1 (5 bases). Deletions cut 7 bases from V and 4 bases from J, with 11 bases between. CDR3 length: 12 amino acids. Germline CDR1 is SGHNT and CDR2 is YYREEE (reference sequence). CDR3 sequence (DNA): TGTGCCAGCTCAGCGACAGCCTATGGCTACACCTTC. Encoded protein: CASSATAYGYTF.

The J gene is TRBJ1-1, the V gene TRBV7-9; D is perhaps TRBD1 (5 bases). This CDR3 has 14 residues. V lost 6 bases, J lost 0 bases, and 11 bases lay in between. Germline V gene lookup returns CDR1 SEHNR and CDR2 FQNEAQ (reference sequence). CDR3 DNA sequence: TGTGCCAGCAGACCGGGGACGGTGAACACTGAAGCTTTCTTT. Residues: CASRPGTVNTEAFF.

The gene calls are TRBV19 and TRBJ1-4, with TRBD1 matching over 7 bases. CDR1 and CDR2 (germline): LNHDA, SQIVND (reference sequence). The CDR3 loop spans 14 amino acids. Trimming took 7 bases from V and 1 from J; bases not matched to a gene: 3. This CDR3 is CASNDRVTNEKLFF. The CDR3 nucleotides read TGTGCCAGTAATGACAGGGTAACTAATGAAAAACTGTTTTTT. Together with reference TRBV19 and TRBJ1-4, the CDR3 gives the full variable domain: DGGITQSPKYLFRKEGQNVTLSCEQNLNHDAMYWYRQDPGQGLRLIYYSQIVNDFQKGDIAEGYSVSREKKESFPLTVTSAQKNPTAFYLCASNDRVTNEKLFFGSGTQLSVL.

The chain uses TRBV7-9 and TRBJ1-1; D is unresolved. This CDR3 spans 15 amino acids. V lost 0 bases and J lost 0, with 8 bases in between. CDR1 and CDR2 (germline): SEHNR, FQNEAQ (reference sequence). CDR3 loop: CASSLAPVLNTEAFF. CDR3 DNA sequence: TGTGCCAGCAGCTTAGCACCAGTACTGAACACTGAAGCTTTCTTT.

V is TRBV2 and J is TRBJ2-2, with D maybe TRBD1 (5 bases). CDR1 and CDR2 from the germline V gene are SNHLY and FYNNEI. The CDR3 has 15 residues. Trimming stripped 4 bases from V and 7 bases from J, with 16 bases between. CDR3 loop: CASSGITGAIGELFF. CDR3 bases: TGTGCCAGCAGTGGGATTACAGGAGCAATCGGGGAGCTGTTTTTT.

The chain uses TRBV4-2 and TRBJ1-5; no definite D call. The CDR3 is made up of 15 amino acids. The V end lost 1 base, the J end lost 0 bases, and 7 bases lay between the germline ends. CDR1 is LGHNA and CDR2 is YNFKEQ in the germline V gene. The CDR3 nucleotides read TGTGCCAGCAGCCAAGGCGTAGATAGCAATCAGCCCCAGCATTTT. It encodes CASSQGVDSNQPQHF.

The chain has TRBV6-5 and TRBJ2-2; D call uncertain. The CDR3 loop spans 14 amino acids. V was cut by 11 bases and J by 0 bases, with 13 bases left in between. The germline gives CDR1 MNHEY, CDR2 SVGAGI. CDR3 nucleotide sequence: TGTGCCGGTAATCTCGAGGCGAACACCGGGGAGCTGTTTTTT. This translates into CAGNLEANTGELFF.

The CDR3 spells CASRPDRAMDEQYF. The CDR3 nucleotides are TGTGCCAGCAGGCCGGACAGGGCCATGGACGAGCAGTACTTC. The J gene is TRBJ2-7, the V gene TRBV7-9, with 8 bases aligning to TRBD1. The CDR3 consists of 14 residues. Germline-derived CDR1 and CDR2 are SEHNR and FQNEAQ (reference sequence). V gave up 6 bases and J gave up 5 bases; unmatched junction bases: 9.

The chain couples TRBV27 to TRBJ2-3; D is unclear. Trimming left V 5 bases short and J 4 bases short, with 16 bases between. This CDR3 region has 15 residues. Germline CDR1 MNHEY, CDR2 SMNVEV (reference sequence). CDR3 protein: CASSVSYMGADTQYF. CDR3 DNA sequence: TGTGCCAGCAGTGTTAGTTACATGGGCGCAGATACGCAGTATTTT.

This chain joins TRBV7-3 and TRBJ2-5, with 7 bases fitting TRBD2. V lost 2 bases and J lost 5; bases outside the gene matches: 2. This CDR3 is 13 amino acids long. The germline V gene has CDR1 SGHTA and CDR2 FQGTGA. For the CDR3, the DNA is TGTGCCAGCAGCTTAGTCGGGGGGGAGACCCAGTACTTC. This translates into CASSLVGGETQYF.

The chain uses TRBV7-2 and TRBJ1-2; 10 nucleotides line up with TRBD1. The germline V gene has CDR1 SGHTA and CDR2 FQGNSA. CDR3 length: 14 amino acids. The ends lost 5 bases at V and 8 bases at J; junction bases unmatched: 8. The CDR3 DNA reads as TGTGCCAGCAGCCATCGGACAGGGGGTTTCGGCTACACCTTC. It yields the protein CASSHRTGGFGYTF.

This clone was observed once. This chain connects TRBV5-1 to TRBJ2-7; 11 nucleotides match TRBD1. Germline V gene data show CDR1 as SGHRS and CDR2 as YFSETQ. Germline trimming cut 4 bases from V and 0 bases from J; bases unmatched to any gene: 3. This CDR3 region has 15 residues. The CDR3 sequence is CASSRDRGGSYEQYF. Here the CDR3 DNA reads TGCGCCAGCAGCAGGGACAGGGGGGGCTCCTACGAGCAGTACTTC.

This clone was counted once. This chain joins TRBV18 and TRBJ1-2; D is undetermined. The germline gives CDR1 KGHSH, CDR2 LQKENI. Trimming shortened V by 3 bases and J by 6 bases, and 8 bases separated the two germline ends. The CDR3 is made up of 12 amino acids. The CDR3: CASSPGTHGYTF. The CDR3 nucleotides read TGTGCCAGCTCACCGGGCACCCATGGCTACACCTTC.

The chain couples TRBV27 to TRBJ2-6, with D possibly being TRBD1 (5 bases). V was shortened by 8 bases and J by 0 bases, with 11 bases between the two germline ends. This CDR3 has 15 amino acids. CDR1 is MNHEY, CDR2 SMNVEV, per germline (reference sequence). CDR3 sequence (DNA): TGTGCCAGCTCCGGACACAGCTCTGGGGCCAACGTCCTGACTTTC. The encoded protein is CASSGHSSGANVLTF.

The genes are TRBV5-1 and TRBJ2-6, with 11 bases that match TRBD1. Trimming removed 5 bases from V and 0 bases from J; junction bases left unmatched: 7. Germline V CDR1 and CDR2: SGHRS, YFSETQ. This CDR3 has 18 amino acids. CDR3 region: CASSSGQGASSGANVLTF. The CDR3, as DNA: TGCGCCAGCAGTTCCGGACAGGGGGCCTCCTCTGGGGCCAACGTCCTGACTTTC.

This clone has only a few counts. The rearrangement uses TRBV10-1 and TRBJ2-7, with TRBD1 identical over 10 bases. Unmatched junction bases numbered 7, after V lost 5 bases and J lost 3 bases. Germline V lookup: CDR1 WNHNN, CDR2 SYGVQD (reference sequence). The CDR3 consists of 15 residues. The CDR3 region is CASSSHRDRGYEQYF. The CDR3, as DNA: TGCGCCAGCAGTTCCCACCGGGACAGGGGCTACGAGCAGTACTTC.